This passage covers 27 T cell receptor beta chains from one sample sequenced in a study of CD8 T cells in ankylosing spondylitis. MiXCR, run by TCRdb on the 5' RACE reads, gives a single entry per CDR3 protein. The sample has about 130,000 distinct CDR3 sequences, approximately 10% seen once. The specimen sequenced was blood, either unsorted or a sorted T cell fraction (not recorded which). These TCRs come from a male donor with ankylosing spondylitis or in good health (not recorded which).

This clonotype was recorded at least ten times. The CDR3: CASSQDPPQRGLIDTQYF. CDR3 nucleotide sequence: TGCGCCAGCAGCCAAGATCCCCCTCAAAGGGGCCTAATAGATACGCAGTATTTT. The chain joins TRBV4-3 to TRBJ2-3; a possible D gene is TRBD1 (5 bases). The CDR3 extends over 18 amino acids. Per the germline V gene, CDR1 is LGHNA and CDR2 is YSLEER. V shed 0 bases and J shed 5 bases, with 21 bases lying between them.

The chain combines TRBV3-1 with TRBJ2-1; 7 nucleotides line up with TRBD2. The CDR3 runs 16 residues. In germline, CDR1 is LGHDT, CDR2 YNNKEL (reference sequence). The V gene end was trimmed by 4 bases and the J gene end by 6 bases; junction bases not matched to a gene: 12. CDR3 in DNA: TGTGCCAGCAGCCTACTCGCGGCGGGAGTGTTCAATGAGCAGTTCTTC. Its translation is CASSLLAAGVFNEQFF.

The chain links TRBV7-9 to TRBJ2-1; TRBD1 agrees at 9 bases. The CDR3 contains 17 residues. The V and J ends lost 2 bases and 5 bases, in that order; junction bases with no gene match: 10. Germline CDR1 SEHNR, CDR2 FQNEAQ (reference sequence). CDR3 nucleotide sequence: TGTGCCAGCAGCTTACCCGGGTGGGACAGGGTCGACAATGAGCAGTTCTTC. The encoded protein is CASSLPGWDRVDNEQFF.

V is TRBV3-1 and J is TRBJ1-6; no clear D. Trimming pared 1 base from V and 16 bases from J, leaving 14 bases between. Germline V gene sequence: CDR1 LGHDT, CDR2 YNNKEL (reference sequence). The CDR3 spans 13 residues. The CDR3 loop is CASSQGKSGRLHF. The CDR3 coding sequence is TGTGCCAGCAGCCAAGGAAAAAGTGGCCGACTCCACTTT.

Ten or more counts support this clonotype. The rearrangement links TRBV28 to TRBJ2-3; perhaps TRBD1 as D (5 bases). The CDR3 loop spans 19 amino acids. V was cut by 6 bases and J by 0 bases, with 25 bases left in between. The germline V gene has CDR1 MDHEN and CDR2 SYDVKM. The CDR3 DNA reads as TGTGCCAGCAGAGCCTCCGGGCAGTGGGGCATTTTGAGCACAGATACGCAGTATTTT. Translating it yields CASRASGQWGILSTDTQYF.

The chain couples TRBV20-1 to TRBJ2-7, with D perhaps matching TRBD1 or TRBD2 (5 bases each). The germline V gene has CDR1 DFQATT and CDR2 SNEGSKA (reference sequence). The CDR3 is 16 residues long. V was pared by 3 bases and J by 4 bases, with 22 bases between. The CDR3 reads CSASIGARPRTYEQYF. CDR3 DNA sequence: TGCAGTGCTAGTATCGGGGCTAGACCTAGGACATACGAGCAGTACTTC.

In this sample, this clonotype turned up many times. V is TRBV9 and J is TRBJ2-7; the D is unclear. Trimming removed 4 bases from V and 5 bases from J, with 13 bases in between. This CDR3 spans 13 amino acids. Germline lookup yields CDR1 SGDLS and CDR2 YYNGEE. CDR3 nucleotides: TGTGCCAGCAGCAAAACTCAAGCCCACGAGCAGTACTTC. Amino acid sequence: CASSKTQAHEQYF.

This clonotype was counted a few times. The V and J genes are TRBV4-3 and TRBJ2-3; no clear D gene. This CDR3 comprises 14 residues. Germline CDR1 LGHNA, CDR2 YSLEER. V lost 1 base, J lost 1 base, and 6 bases lay in between. This CDR3 reads CASSQAGRTDTQYF. In DNA form, the CDR3 reads TGCGCCAGCAGCCAAGCGGGTCGCACAGATACGCAGTATTTT.

This clonotype was detected ten times or more. The chain joins TRBV20-1 to TRBJ1-1, with 9 bases lining up with TRBD1. V lost 2 bases and J lost 2; bases outside the gene matches: 3. The CDR3 contains 14 residues. CDR1 and CDR2 from the germline V gene are DFQATT and SNEGSKA (reference sequence). The DNA of the CDR3 is TGCAGTGCTAGAAAACAGGGGGCAAACACTGAAGCTTTCTTT. Protein product: CSARKQGANTEAFF.

The chain links TRBV18 to TRBJ2-1; 8 nucleotides line up with TRBD2. The germline V gene has CDR1 KGHSH and CDR2 LQKENI. The CDR3 runs to 16 residues. Losses at the gene ends were 3 bases for V and 0 bases for J; bases not matched to a gene: 4. In nucleotides, the CDR3 is TGTGCCAGCTCACCTCTAGCGGGCGGCTCCTACAATGAGCAGTTCTTC. It specifies CASSPLAGGSYNEQFF. The variable domain in full, completed from reference TRBV18 and TRBJ2-1, reads NAGVMQNPRHLVRRRGQEARLRCSPMKGHSHVYWYRQLPEEGLKFMVYLQKENIIDESGMPKERFSAEFPKEGPSILRIQQVVRGDSAAYFCASSPLAGGSYNEQFFGPGTRLTVL.

This clonotype was observed at least ten times. The V and J genes are TRBV5-1 and TRBJ2-1, with D maybe TRBD2 (6 bases). The germline CDR1 and CDR2 sequences are SGHRS and YFSETQ. The CDR3 is made up of 14 amino acids. The V and J ends lost 5 bases and 10 bases respectively, with 19 bases between them. CDR3 protein: CASRPGTDLKEQFF. The DNA of the CDR3 is TGCGCCAGCAGGCCCGGGACTGACCTTAAGGAGCAGTTCTTC.

In this sample, this clonotype turned up many times. V and J are TRBV20-1 and TRBJ1-2; D may be TRBD1 (5 bases). V was shortened by 3 bases and J by 6 bases, with 14 bases between the two germline ends. Per germline, CDR1 DFQATT and CDR2 SNEGSKA (reference sequence). There are 13 residues in the CDR3. CDR3 residues: CSARPRAQDGYTF. CDR3 in DNA: TGCAGTGCTAGGCCCAGGGCTCAAGATGGCTACACCTTC.

This clonotype was counted between two and nine times. This chain uses TRBV5-6 with TRBJ2-2; D possibly corresponds to TRBD1 (6 bases). Trimming left V 3 bases short and J 5 bases short, with 11 bases between. This CDR3 is 14 amino acids long. Germline V gene data show CDR1 as SGHDT and CDR2 as YYEEEE. The CDR3, as DNA: TGTGCCAGCAGCTCCGGGACATCAACCGGGGAGCTGTTTTTT. As protein: CASSSGTSTGELFF.

This clonotype showed up many times. The rearrangement links TRBV3-1 to TRBJ2-7; D not resolved. The V gene's germline CDR1 is LGHDT and CDR2 YNNKEL (reference sequence). The CDR3 is made up of 12 amino acids. The V and J ends lost 0 bases and 7 bases respectively, with 7 bases between them. CDR3 amino acids: CASSQDLGEQYF. The DNA of the CDR3 is TGTGCCAGCAGCCAAGATCTGGGTGAGCAGTACTTC.

Ten or more counts support this clonotype. J is TRBJ2-3 and V is TRBV29-1; 9 bases map to TRBD1. The CDR3 sequence is 16 residues long. V lost 1 base to trimming and J lost 0 bases; unmatched junction nucleotides: 5. Germline CDR1 SQVTM, CDR2 ANQGSEA. As DNA, the CDR3 is TGCAGCGTTGAAGGGGGGACAGGGCAGAGCACAGATACGCAGTATTTT. Translation gives CSVEGGTGQSTDTQYF.

This clonotype was seen ten or more times. The chain carries TRBV4-2 and TRBJ1-2; possibly TRBD1 for D (6 bases). The CDR3 is made up of 14 amino acids. Per the germline V gene, CDR1 is LGHNA and CDR2 is YNFKEQ. Trimming took 4 bases from V and 0 from J, leaving 9 bases between them. This CDR3 is CASSRGQTNYGYTF. DNA for the CDR3: TGTGCCAGCAGCCGAGGACAGACTAACTATGGCTACACCTTC.

In this sample, this clonotype turned up a few times. CDR3 nucleotides: TGTGCCAGCAGTCCTCCCGGGACAGGGTCCATCGGGTTAAACATTCAGTACTTC. It codes for CASSPPGTGSIGLNIQYF. The chain couples TRBV28 to TRBJ2-4; TRBD1 agrees at 9 bases. The junction had 17 bases not matched to a gene; V was cut back by 5 bases and J by 6 bases. This CDR3 region has 18 residues. Germline V CDR1 and CDR2: MDHEN, SYDVKM.

This chain joins TRBV20-1 and TRBJ2-2; no clear D. CDR3 size: 16 residues. Germline assignment: CDR1 DFQATT and CDR2 SNEGSKA (reference sequence). V lost 6 bases to trimming and J lost 4 bases, with 21 bases between them. The CDR3 nucleotides read TGCAGTGCAACTGAGTTTGGGGAATGGGGCACCGGGGAGCTGTTTTTT. Its translation is CSATEFGEWGTGELFF.

This clonotype was detected ten times or more. The chain is built from TRBV4-1 and TRBJ2-3, with 10 bases matching TRBD2. V was clipped by 6 bases and J by 1 base; unmatched bases: 1. The CDR3 totals 14 residues. CDR1 and CDR2 (germline): MGHRA, YSYEKL. The CDR3 reads CASRSGGGTDTQYF. CDR3 nucleotides: TGCGCCAGCAGAAGCGGGGGGGGCACAGATACGCAGTATTTT.

This clonotype was picked up many times. The chain combines TRBV5-1 with TRBJ2-3, with a weak D call TRBD2 (6 bases). The CDR3 contains 14 residues. In germline, CDR1 is SGHRS, CDR2 YFSETQ. The V end lost 2 bases, the J end lost 4 bases, and 11 bases lay between the germline ends. This chain's CDR3 is CASSFRGMSDTQYF. The CDR3 nucleotides are TGCGCCAGCAGCTTCCGCGGGATGTCAGATACGCAGTATTTT.

This clonotype was counted ten times or more. The rearrangement joins TRBV6-6 to TRBJ1-1; D gene uncertain. Germline-derived CDR1 and CDR2 are MNHNY and SVGAGI (reference sequence). This CDR3 spans 13 amino acids. Trimming cost V 6 bases and J 10 bases, with 18 bases left between them. The CDR3 region has the DNA TGTGCCAGCAGCTTACCGTCCGGGCAGTCAGCTTTCTTT. Translation gives CASSLPSGQSAFF.

This clonotype was seen a few times. The chain carries TRBV7-2 and TRBJ2-5, with TRBD2 matching over 7 bases. The CDR3 extends over 15 amino acids. V lost 2 bases and J lost 5; bases outside the gene matches: 8. Germline V gene lookup returns CDR1 SGHTA and CDR2 FQGNSA. This CDR3 reads CASSLNRMGGETQYF. The CDR3 DNA reads as TGTGCCAGCAGCTTAAACAGGATGGGAGGGGAGACCCAGTACTTC.

This clonotype was seen many times. The rearrangement links TRBV12-3 or TRBV12-4 to TRBJ2-4; a weak D match, TRBD2 (6 bases). Trimming took off 1 base at V and 0 bases at J, with 10 bases between the two ends. The CDR3 extends over 16 amino acids. CDR3 DNA sequence: TGTGCCAGCAGTTTAGATCCGGGACTAGCCAAAAACATTCAGTACTTC. Its translation is CASSLDPGLAKNIQYF.

The V call is TRBV19, the J call TRBJ2-6; possibly TRBD1 for D (6 bases). Germline V lookup: CDR1 LNHDA, CDR2 SQIVND (reference sequence). Deletions cut 5 bases from V and 3 bases from J, with 20 bases between. The CDR3 is 18 amino acids. The CDR3 bases are TGTGCCAGTAGTTATCAGGGCCAGGGGAGTCGTGGGGCCAACGTCCTGACTTTC. It codes for CASSYQGQGSRGANVLTF.

This clonotype was counted ten times or more. DNA of the CDR3: TGTGCCAGCTCAGATCCAGACAGGGTAGTTGGCAATCAGCCCCAGCATTTT. Translated, it gives CASSDPDRVVGNQPQHF. The chain carries TRBV4-2 and TRBJ1-5; 7 bases are a match to TRBD1. J gave up 2 bases and V 8 bases, and 15 bases lay outside the gene matches. Germline V gene lookup returns CDR1 LGHNA and CDR2 YNFKEQ. The length of the CDR3 is 17 residues.

This clonotype was recorded at least ten times. The V call is TRBV5-1, the J call TRBJ1-3; no firm D call. V lost 0 bases and J lost 0, with 10 bases in between. The CDR3 covers 16 residues. Germline-derived CDR1 and CDR2 are SGHRS and YFSETQ. Here the CDR3 DNA reads TGCGCCAGCAGCTTGGAGTCAGCTACCTCTGGAAACACCATATATTTT. This codes for CASSLESATSGNTIYF.

This clonotype was seen ten or more times. The gene calls are TRBV20-1 and TRBJ2-7; 14 nucleotides line up with TRBD2. The CDR3 loop spans 15 amino acids. Germline V gene data show CDR1 as DFQATT and CDR2 as SNEGSKA (reference sequence). The J segment lost 4 bases and the V segment lost 2 bases, leaving 4 bases of the junction unmatched. CDR3 amino acids: CSARTGTSGRYEQYF. The CDR3 nucleotides read TGCAGTGCTAGAACCGGGACTAGCGGGAGATACGAGCAGTACTTC.